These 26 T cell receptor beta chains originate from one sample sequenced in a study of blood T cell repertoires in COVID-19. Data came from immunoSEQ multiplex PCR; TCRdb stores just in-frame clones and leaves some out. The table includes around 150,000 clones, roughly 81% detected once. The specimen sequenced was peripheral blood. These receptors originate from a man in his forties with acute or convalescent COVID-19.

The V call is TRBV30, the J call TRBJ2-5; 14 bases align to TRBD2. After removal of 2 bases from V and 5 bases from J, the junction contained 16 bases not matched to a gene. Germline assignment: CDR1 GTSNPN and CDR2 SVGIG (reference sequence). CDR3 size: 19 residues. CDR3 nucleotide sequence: TGTGCCTGGAGTCCCGCCGGACTAGCGGGGGGACAGTCCGGGGAGACCCAGTACTTC. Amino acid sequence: CAWSPAGLAGGQSGETQYF.

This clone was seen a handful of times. For the CDR3, the DNA is TGTGCCAGCTCACCAACAGGGGGAAACGATGGCTACACCTTC. It translates to CASSPTGGNDGYTF. The chain joins TRBV18 to TRBJ1-2; TRBD1 matches 8 bases. The V segment lost 2 bases and the J segment 6 bases; nucleotides outside the gene matches: 5. The germline V gene has CDR1 KGHSH and CDR2 LQKENI. The CDR3 spans 14 residues.

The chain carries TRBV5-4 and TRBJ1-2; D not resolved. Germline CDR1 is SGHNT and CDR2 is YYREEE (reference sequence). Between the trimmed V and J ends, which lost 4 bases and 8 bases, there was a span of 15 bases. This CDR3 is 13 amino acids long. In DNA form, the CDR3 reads TGTGCCAGCAGCCCCGGAGGAGCGAAAGGCTACACCTTC. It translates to CASSPGGAKGYTF.

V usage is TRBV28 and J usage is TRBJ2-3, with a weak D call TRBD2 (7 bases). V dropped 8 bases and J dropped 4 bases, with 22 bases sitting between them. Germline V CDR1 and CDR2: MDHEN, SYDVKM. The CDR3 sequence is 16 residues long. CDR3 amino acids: CASSDVRGRGSDTQYF. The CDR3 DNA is TGTGCCAGCTCAGATGTAAGGGGGAGGGGCTCAGATACGCAGTATTTT.

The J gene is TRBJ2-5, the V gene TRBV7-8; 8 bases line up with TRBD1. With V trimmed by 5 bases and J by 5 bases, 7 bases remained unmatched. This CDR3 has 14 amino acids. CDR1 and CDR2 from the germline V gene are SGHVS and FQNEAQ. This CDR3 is CASSIGQGRETQYF. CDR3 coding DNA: TGTGCCAGCAGCATCGGACAGGGTCGTGAGACCCAGTACTTC. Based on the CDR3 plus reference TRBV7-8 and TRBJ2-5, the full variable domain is GAGVSQSPRYKVAKRGQDVALRCDPISGHVSLFWYQQALGQGPEFLTYFQNEAQLDKSGLPSDRFFAERPEGSVSTLKIQRTQQEDSAVYLCASSIGQGRETQYFGPGTRLLVL.

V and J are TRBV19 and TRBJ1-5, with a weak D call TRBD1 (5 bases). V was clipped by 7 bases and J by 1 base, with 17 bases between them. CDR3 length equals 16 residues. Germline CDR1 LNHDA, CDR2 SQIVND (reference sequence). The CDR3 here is CASTPGGGRSNQPQHF. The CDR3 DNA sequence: TGTGCCAGTACCCCGGGGGGGGGAAGGAGCAATCAGCCCCAGCATTTT.

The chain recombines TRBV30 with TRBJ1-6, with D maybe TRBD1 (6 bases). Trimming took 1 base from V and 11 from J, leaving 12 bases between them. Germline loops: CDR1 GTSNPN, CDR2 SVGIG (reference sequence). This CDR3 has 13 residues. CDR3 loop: CAWSEGVGTPLHF. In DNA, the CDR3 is TGTGCCTGGAGTGAGGGGGTGGGGACACCCCTCCACTTT.

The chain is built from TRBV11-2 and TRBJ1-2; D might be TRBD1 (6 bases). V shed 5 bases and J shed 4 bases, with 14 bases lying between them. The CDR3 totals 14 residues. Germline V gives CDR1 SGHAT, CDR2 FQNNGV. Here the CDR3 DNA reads TGTGCCAGCAGCCCGGACAGATCCGCCTATGGCTACACCTTC. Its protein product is CASSPDRSAYGYTF.

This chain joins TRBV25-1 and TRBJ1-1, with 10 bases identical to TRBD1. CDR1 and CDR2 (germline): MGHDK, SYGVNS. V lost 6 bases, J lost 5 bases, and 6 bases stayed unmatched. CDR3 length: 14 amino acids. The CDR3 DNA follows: TGTGCCAGCAGGGGGACAGGGGTTTTTACTGAAGCTTTCTTT. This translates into CASRGTGVFTEAFF.

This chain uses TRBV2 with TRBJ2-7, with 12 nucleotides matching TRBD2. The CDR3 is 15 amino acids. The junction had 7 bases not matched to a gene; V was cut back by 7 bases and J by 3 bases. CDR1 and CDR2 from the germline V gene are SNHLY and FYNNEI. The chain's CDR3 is CASTVRTSGVYEQYF. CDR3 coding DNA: TGTGCCAGCACCGTTAGGACTAGCGGGGTCTACGAGCAGTACTTC. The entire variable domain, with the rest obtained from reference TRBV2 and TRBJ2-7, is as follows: EPEVTQTPSHQVTQMGQEVILRCVPISNHLYFYWYRQILGQKVEFLVSFYNNEISEKSEIFDDQFSVERPDGSNFTLKIRSTKLEDSAMYFCASTVRTSGVYEQYFGPGTRLTVT.

The CDR3 DNA follows: TGTGCCAGCAGCTCCCAGCCAGCGGCAAAAGCTGGAAACACCATATATTTT. Protein product: CASSSQPAAKAGNTIYF. This chain uses TRBV3-1 (or the pseudogene TRBV3-2) with TRBJ1-3; D remains unclear. The CDR3 sequence is 17 residues long. V was clipped by 5 bases and J by 2 bases, with 19 bases between them. CDR1 is LGHDT and CDR2 is YNNKEL in the germline V gene (reference sequence).

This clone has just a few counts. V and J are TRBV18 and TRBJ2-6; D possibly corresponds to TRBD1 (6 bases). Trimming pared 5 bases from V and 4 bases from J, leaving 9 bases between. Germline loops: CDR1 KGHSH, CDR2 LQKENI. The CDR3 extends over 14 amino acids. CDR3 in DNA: TGTGCCAGCTCAACAGGGTTCGGGGCCAACGTCCTGACTTTC. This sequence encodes CASSTGFGANVLTF.

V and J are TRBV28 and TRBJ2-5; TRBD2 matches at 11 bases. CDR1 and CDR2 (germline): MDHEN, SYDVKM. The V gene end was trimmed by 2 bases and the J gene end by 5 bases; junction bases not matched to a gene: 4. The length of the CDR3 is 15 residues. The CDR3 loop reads CASSLLAGGGETQYF. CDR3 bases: TGTGCCAGCAGTTTACTAGCGGGGGGAGGGGAGACCCAGTACTTC.

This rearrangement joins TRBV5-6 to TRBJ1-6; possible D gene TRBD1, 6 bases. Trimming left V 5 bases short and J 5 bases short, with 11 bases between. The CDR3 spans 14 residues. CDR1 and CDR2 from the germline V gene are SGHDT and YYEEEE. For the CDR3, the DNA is TGTGCCAGCAGACTGAGACAGGATAATTCACCCCTCCACTTT. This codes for CASRLRQDNSPLHF.

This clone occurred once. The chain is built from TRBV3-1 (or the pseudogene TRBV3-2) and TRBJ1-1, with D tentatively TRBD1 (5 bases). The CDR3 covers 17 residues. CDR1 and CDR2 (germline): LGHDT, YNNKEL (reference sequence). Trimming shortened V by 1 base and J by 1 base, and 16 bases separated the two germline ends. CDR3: CASSQAPGNFRNTEAFF. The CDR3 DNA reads TGTGCCAGCAGCCAAGCTCCAGGGAATTTTAGGAACACTGAAGCTTTCTTT.

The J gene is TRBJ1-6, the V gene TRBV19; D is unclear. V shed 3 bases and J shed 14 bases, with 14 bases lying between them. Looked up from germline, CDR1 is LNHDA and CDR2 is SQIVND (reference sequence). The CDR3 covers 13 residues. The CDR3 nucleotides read TGTGCCAGTAGTATTGGGGAGGTCGATTCCCTCCACTTT. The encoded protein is CASSIGEVDSLHF. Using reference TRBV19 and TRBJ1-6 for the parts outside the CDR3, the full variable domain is DGGITQSPKYLFRKEGQNVTLSCEQNLNHDAMYWYRQDPGQGLRLIYYSQIVNDFQKGDIAEGYSVSREKKESFPLTVTSAQKNPTAFYLCASSIGEVDSLHFGNGTRLTVT.

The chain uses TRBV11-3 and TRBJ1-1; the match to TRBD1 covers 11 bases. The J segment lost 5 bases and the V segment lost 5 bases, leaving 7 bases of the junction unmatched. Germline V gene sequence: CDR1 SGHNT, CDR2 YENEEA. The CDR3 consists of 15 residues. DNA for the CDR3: TGTGCCAGCAGCCGCTCCGGGACAGGGGGAACTGAAGCTTTCTTT. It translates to CASSRSGTGGTEAFF. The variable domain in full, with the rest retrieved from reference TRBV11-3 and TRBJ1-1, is EAGVVQSPRYKIIEKKQPVAFWCNPISGHNTLYWYLQNLGQGPELLIRYENEEAVDDSQLPKDRFSAERLKGVDSTLKIQPAELGDSAVYLCASSRSGTGGTEAFFGQGTRLTVV.

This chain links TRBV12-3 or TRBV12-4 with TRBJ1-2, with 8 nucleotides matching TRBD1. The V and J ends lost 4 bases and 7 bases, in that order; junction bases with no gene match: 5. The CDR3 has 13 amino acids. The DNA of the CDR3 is TGTGCCAGCAGTTCGGACAGGGACTTTGGCTACACCTTC. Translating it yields CASSSDRDFGYTF.

CDR3 nucleotides: TGCAGTGCTAGTTTTGGCAGCCAAGAGACCCAGTACTTC. It codes for CSASFGSQETQYF. The chain joins TRBV20-1 to TRBJ2-5; D gene ambiguous. Between the trimmed V and J ends, which lost 3 bases and 1 base, there was a span of 9 bases. The CDR3 sequence is 13 residues long. The germline V gene encodes CDR1 DFQATT and CDR2 SNEGSKA (reference sequence).

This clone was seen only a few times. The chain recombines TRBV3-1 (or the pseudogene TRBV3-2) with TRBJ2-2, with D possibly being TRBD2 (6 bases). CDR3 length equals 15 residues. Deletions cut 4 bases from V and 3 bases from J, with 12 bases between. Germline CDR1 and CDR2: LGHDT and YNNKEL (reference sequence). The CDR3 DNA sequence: TGTGCCAGCAGCCTGGGAGGACGCTACACCGGGGAGCTGTTTTTT. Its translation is CASSLGGRYTGELFF.

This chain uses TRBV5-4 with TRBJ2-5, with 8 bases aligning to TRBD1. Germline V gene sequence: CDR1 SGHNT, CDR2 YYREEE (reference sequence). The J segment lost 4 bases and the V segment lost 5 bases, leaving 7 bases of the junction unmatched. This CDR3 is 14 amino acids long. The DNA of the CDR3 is TGTGCCAGCAGACAAGGACAGGGACGAGAGACCCAGTACTTC. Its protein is CASRQGQGRETQYF.

CDR3 amino acids: CSVDGRYDTDTQYF. Written as DNA, the CDR3 is TGCAGCGTTGACGGCAGGTACGACACAGATACGCAGTATTTT. This chain uses TRBV29-1 with TRBJ2-3; D gene ambiguous. The germline V gene has CDR1 SQVTM and CDR2 ANQGSEA. Trimming took off 3 bases at V and 2 bases at J, with 12 bases between the two ends. The CDR3 is made up of 14 amino acids.

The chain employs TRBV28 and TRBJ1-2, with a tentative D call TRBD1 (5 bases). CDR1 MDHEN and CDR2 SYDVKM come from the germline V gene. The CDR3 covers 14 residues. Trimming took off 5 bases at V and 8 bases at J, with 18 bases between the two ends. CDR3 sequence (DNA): TGTGCCAGCAGTGGGCCAGAAAGGGGCGGAGGCTACACCTTC. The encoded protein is CASSGPERGGGYTF.

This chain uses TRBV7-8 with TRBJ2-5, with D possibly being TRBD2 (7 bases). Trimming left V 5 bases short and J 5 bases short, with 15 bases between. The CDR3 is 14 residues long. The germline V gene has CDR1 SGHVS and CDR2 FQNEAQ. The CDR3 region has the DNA TGTGCCAGCAGCCGCCGGGGGGCCGGGGAGACCCAGTACTTC. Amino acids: CASSRRGAGETQYF.

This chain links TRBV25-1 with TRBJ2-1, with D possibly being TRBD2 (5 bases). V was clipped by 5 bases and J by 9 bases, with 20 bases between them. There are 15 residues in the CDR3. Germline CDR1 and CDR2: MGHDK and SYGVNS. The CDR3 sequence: CASSPPGERAVEQFF. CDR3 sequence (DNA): TGTGCCAGCAGTCCCCCTGGAGAGAGGGCGGTTGAGCAGTTCTTC.

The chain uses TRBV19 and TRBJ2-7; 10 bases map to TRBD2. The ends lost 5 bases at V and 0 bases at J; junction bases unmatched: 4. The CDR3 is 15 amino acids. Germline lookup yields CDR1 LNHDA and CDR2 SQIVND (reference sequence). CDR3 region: CASSWTSGPSYEQYF. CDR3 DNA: TGTGCCAGTAGTTGGACTAGCGGACCCTCCTACGAGCAGTACTTC.